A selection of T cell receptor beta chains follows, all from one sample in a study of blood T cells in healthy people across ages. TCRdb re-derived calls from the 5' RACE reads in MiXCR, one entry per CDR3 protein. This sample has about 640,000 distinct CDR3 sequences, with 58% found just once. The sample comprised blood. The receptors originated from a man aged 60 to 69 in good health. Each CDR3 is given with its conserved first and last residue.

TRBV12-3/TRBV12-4,CASTRGGGMNTEAFF
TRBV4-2,CASSQDRAGLTEAFF
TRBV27,CASGFYEQYF
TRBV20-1,CSARATGLTEKLFF
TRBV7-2,CASRLTSRGGNEQFF
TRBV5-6,CASSTLRGSATNEKLFF
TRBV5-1,CASSFEGARTGELFF
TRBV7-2,CASSLASRVNYGYTF
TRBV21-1,CASSKGRDRGRTEAFF
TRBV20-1,CSARGGSNTEAFF
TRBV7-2,CASSALGLTDTQYF
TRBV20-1,CSALTGRNYEQYF
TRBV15,CATSRGPYYEQYF
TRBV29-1,CSVMGQYQETQFF
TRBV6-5,CASYSGTYGYTF
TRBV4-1,CASSLQGGRDIGYNEQFF
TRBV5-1,CASSRRGEANTEAFF
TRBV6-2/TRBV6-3,CASSEQGANFSPLHF
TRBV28,CASSPWGTGGSETQYF
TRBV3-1,CASSLLLPSGGFNEQFF
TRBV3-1,CASSQRDREQFF
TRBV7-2,CASAGLAGVGYIQYF
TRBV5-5,CASSLVGEAYNEQFF
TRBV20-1,CSAAKPETGADNSPLHF
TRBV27,CASRRQVSYNEQFF
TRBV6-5,CASSYRRDRGVHEQYF
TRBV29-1,CSVEDSRRGTEAFF
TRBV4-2,CASSQAVGSGGANYGYTF
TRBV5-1,CASSPGLAGSHTQYF
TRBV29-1,CSAGQANTEAFF
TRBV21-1,CARPEASSYNEQFF
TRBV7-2,CASFGAAFYNSPLHF
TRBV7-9,CASSLDPWTANYGYTF
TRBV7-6,CASSGRDSKETQYF
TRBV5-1,CASSFMGSDTQYF
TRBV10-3,CAISEGQTYEQYF
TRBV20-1,CSASGPGFEKQYF
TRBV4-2,CASSQLKGTGANVLTF
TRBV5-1,CASSLSGYQETQYF
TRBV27,CASSWDSSNQPQHF
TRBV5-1,CASSLEQGSYNEQYF
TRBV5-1,CASSLDGTAPSAPYF
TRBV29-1,CSVEAGRGLGTQYF
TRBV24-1,CATSDPPTSTDTQYF
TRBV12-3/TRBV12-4,CASRSTGRNYGYTF
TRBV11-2,CASSLSHNQPQHF
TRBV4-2,CASSQDPSETQYF
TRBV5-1,CASSRTGNTDTQYF
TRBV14,CASSQDRLPWETQYF
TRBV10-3,CAISDLNPGYTF
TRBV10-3,CAISAGTLQETQYF
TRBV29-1,CSVRTDTNEKLFF